This T cell receptor (beta chain) came from a study of blood T cell repertoires in COVID-19. On the study more broadly: The study drew acute and convalescent COVID-19 samples from the United States, Italy and Spain. The cDNA or gDNA used as material had been derived from T cells, B-cell-depleted T cells, or PBMCs.

The V end was cut by 5 bases, the J end by 4 bases, with 12 bases between. The CDR3 is made up of 15 amino acids. Germline V lookup: CDR1 MNHEY, CDR2 SMNVEV (reference sequence). In the original processing: Estimation of nucleated cell counts relied on the amplification of reference gene primers. TCRdb's table, derived via immunoSEQ multiplex PCR, lists solely in-frame clones and lacks some. Clonal size and the V and J genes are those of that table, whereas D and trimming came from the DNA. Of 250,000 or so clones in the sample, 82% were seen once. The gene calls are TRBV27 and TRBJ2-6, with a possible D match to TRBD2 (5 bases). Sequencing input: peripheral blood. This receptor was obtained from a woman older than 75 with acute or convalescent COVID-19. This CDR3 is CASSPGSSGANVLTF. In nucleotides, the CDR3 is TGTGCCAGCAGTCCGGGGTCCTCCGGGGCCAACGTCCTGACTTTC.